This TCR beta chain stems from a study of blood T cells in healthy people across ages. Germline assignment: CDR1 SNHLY and CDR2 FYNNEI. This CDR3 has 14 amino acids. The V and J ends lost 8 bases and 0 bases respectively, with 14 bases between them. Findings and limits, study-wide: The study found TCR beta diversity correlated strongly with naive T cell percentage.

In the case of this clonotype: Its matching antigen is unknown.

A second PCR of about 6 to 11 cycles used a sample-barcoded 5' primer and a J-beta primer mix. Each cDNA was tagged by a template-switch adaptor containing 12 random nucleotides. TCRdb used MiXCR to reprocess the 5' RACE reads, holding one entry per CDR3 protein. Of fewer than 1.5 million distinct CDR3 sequences in the sample, about 43% were seen once. Every sample yielded at least 6 million isolated PBMCs. Extractions gave at least 5.5 micrograms of total RNA per sample. The source of this sequence is a woman between 18 and 29 years old in good health. Sequenced input: blood. This chain uses TRBV2 with TRBJ2-7; D not certain. The DNA of the CDR3 is TGTGCCAGCTGTTTCGGAGCCCACTCCTACGAGCAGTACTTC. Protein: CASCFGAHSYEQYF.